The present T cell receptor (beta chain) was sequenced within a study of tissue T cells after allogeneic stem cell transplantation. Details on this clone: The gene names here belong to mouse. The CDR3 end lies 1 residue beyond the end of the read and is filled in from the germline J gene.

The germline V gene encodes CDR1 KGHTA and CDR2 FQNQQP. The CDR3 runs to 12 residues. As for time point: mouse harvest day 14 after allogeneic transplant. Each mouse received 10^7 T-cell-depleted marrow cells plus 10^6 splenic CD5+ T cells by tail vein. Repertoires were generated with immunoSEQ multiplex PCR, while TCRdb's copy carries only in-frame clones and drops some. The sample has 7,800 or so clones, 30% to 35% seen once. The sample comprised skin. The clonotype comes from a female BALB/c mouse given C57BL/6 T cells with graft-versus-host disease after an allogeneic hematopoietic cell transplant. The chain combines TRBV23 with TRBJ1-2. The CDR3 bases that were read are TGCTCCAGCAGTCAATCGAACTCCGACTACACC. It specifies CSSSQSNSDYT. The complete CDR3 protein is CSSSQSNSDYTF.